This is a list of T cell receptor beta chains from one sample in a study of blood T cells in healthy people across ages. MiXCR was run by TCRdb on the 5' RACE reads, yielding one entry per CDR3 protein. This sample yields fewer than 1,000,000 distinct CDR3 sequences, of which around 45% are seen a single time; around 21% belongs to the top ten. Sequencing was done on a sample of blood. These TCRs come from a man in his sixties in good health. Each CDR3 is given with its conserved first and last residue. Each record gives: CDR3 protein, CDR3 DNA, D gene, V gene, clone size, J gene. D genes are given only for firm matches. Clone size is not always given. Where it is, it says once, few, many or a class for expanded clones.

CDR3aa: CASSLDPFLEEAFF; CDR3nt: TGTGCCAGCAGTTTGGATCCGTTTCTTGAGGAAGCTTTCTTT; d_gene: -; v_gene: TRBV12-3/TRBV12-4; abundance: -; j_gene: TRBJ1-1
CDR3aa: CASSYAWDSGNTGELFF; CDR3nt: TGTGCCAGCAGTTACGCCTGGGACAGTGGGAACACCGGGGAGCTGTTTTTT; d_gene: TRBD1; v_gene: TRBV6-2/TRBV6-3; abundance: -; j_gene: TRBJ2-2
CDR3aa: CASSLAAGGGAFF; CDR3nt: TGTGCCAGCAGCTTAGCGGCAGGGGGAGGAGCTTTCTTT; d_gene: TRBD1; v_gene: TRBV7-2; abundance: -; j_gene: TRBJ1-1
CDR3aa: CASSPGTSGGATGANVLTF; CDR3nt: TGCGCCAGCAGCCCTGGGACTAGCGGGGGGGCAACTGGGGCCAACGTCCTGACTTTC; d_gene: TRBD2; v_gene: TRBV5-1; abundance: -; j_gene: TRBJ2-6
CDR3aa: CASSLRGPTTLNIQYF; CDR3nt: TGTGCCAGCAGTCTACGGGGGCCCACGACCCTGAACATTCAGTACTTC; d_gene: -; v_gene: TRBV6-2/TRBV6-3; abundance: few; j_gene: TRBJ2-4
CDR3aa: CAVPGTGISNQPQHF; CDR3nt: TGTGCCGTTCCCGGGACAGGGATTAGCAATCAGCCCCAGCATTTT; d_gene: TRBD1; v_gene: TRBV6-1; abundance: -; j_gene: TRBJ1-5
CDR3aa: CASSDLLRGEQFF; CDR3nt: TGTGCCAGCAGTGATTTACTCAGGGGTGAGCAGTTCTTC; d_gene: -; v_gene: TRBV2; abundance: -; j_gene: TRBJ2-1
CDR3aa: CASSPGSSGVTDTQYF; CDR3nt: TGTGCCAGCAGCCCAGGGTCTAGCGGGGTCACAGATACGCAGTATTTT; d_gene: TRBD2; v_gene: TRBV9; abundance: -; j_gene: TRBJ2-3
CDR3aa: CASSQENVAEGGNQPQHF; CDR3nt: TGTGCCAGCAGCCAAGAGAACGTGGCGGAGGGTGGCAATCAGCCCCAGCATTTT; d_gene: -; v_gene: TRBV14; abundance: -; j_gene: TRBJ1-5
CDR3aa: CAIFSGANVLTF; CDR3nt: TGTGCCATCTTCTCTGGGGCCAACGTCCTGACTTTC; d_gene: -; v_gene: TRBV10-3; abundance: few; j_gene: TRBJ2-6
CDR3aa: CASSPGQVPPLHF; CDR3nt: TGTGCCAGCAGCCCGGGACAGGTACCACCCCTCCACTTT; d_gene: TRBD1; v_gene: TRBV3-1; abundance: -; j_gene: TRBJ1-6
CDR3aa: CASSQASGRQETQYF; CDR3nt: TGTGCCAGCAGCCAAGCATCGGGAAGGCAAGAGACCCAGTACTTC; d_gene: -; v_gene: TRBV14; abundance: few; j_gene: TRBJ2-5
CDR3aa: CASSYWGSGGSAYNEQFF; CDR3nt: TGTGCCAGCAGTTACTGGGGTAGCGGGGGTTCGGCCTACAATGAGCAGTTCTTC; d_gene: TRBD2; v_gene: TRBV6-2/TRBV6-3; abundance: few; j_gene: TRBJ2-1
CDR3aa: CASSLVRAAGAGETQYF; CDR3nt: TGTGCCAGCAGCTTAGTGAGGGCCGCGGGTGCAGGGGAGACCCAGTACTTC; d_gene: -; v_gene: TRBV7-2; abundance: -; j_gene: TRBJ2-5
CDR3aa: CASGLQGYEQYF; CDR3nt: TGTGCCAGCGGTTTACAGGGCTACGAGCAGTACTTC; d_gene: -; v_gene: TRBV6-2/TRBV6-3; abundance: few; j_gene: TRBJ2-7
CDR3aa: CASSPSPTGTRTLSEQFF; CDR3nt: TGCGCCAGCAGCCCTTCACCTACCGGGACTAGGACGTTGAGCGAGCAGTTCTTC; d_gene: TRBD2; v_gene: TRBV4-3; abundance: -; j_gene: TRBJ2-1
CDR3aa: CSGQIAGVKAEYF; CDR3nt: TGCAGCGGGCAAATAGCGGGGGTCAAAGCGGAGTACTTC; d_gene: TRBD2; v_gene: TRBV29-1; abundance: -; j_gene: TRBJ2-5
CDR3aa: CASRQQTRGTQYF; CDR3nt: TGTGCCAGCAGACAACAGACACGGGGGACCCAGTACTTC; d_gene: -; v_gene: TRBV6-5; abundance: -; j_gene: TRBJ2-5
CDR3aa: CASSQAYEKLFF; CDR3nt: TGCGCCAGCAGCCAAGCATACGAAAAACTGTTTTTT; d_gene: -; v_gene: TRBV4-1; abundance: medium-sized; j_gene: TRBJ1-4
CDR3aa: CASSLTGQGRETQYF; CDR3nt: TGTGCCAGCAGCTTGACTGGACAGGGACGGGAGACCCAGTACTTC; d_gene: TRBD1; v_gene: TRBV7-9; abundance: -; j_gene: TRBJ2-5